One sample yielded the 26 T cell receptor beta chains listed below, sequenced in a study of PD-1 blockade in classical Hodgkin lymphoma. Measured with immunoSEQ multiplex PCR; TCRdb has only the in-frame clones, and not every one. The table includes 20,000 to 30,000 clones, 70% to 90% detected once. All patients relapsed after autologous stem cell transplantation, and brentuximab vedotin exposure varied. This specimen consisted of peripheral blood mononuclear cells (PBMCs), obtained before the second cycle of nivolumab. The receptors shown here come from a human donor with classical Hodgkin lymphoma.

The chain carries TRBV9 and TRBJ2-5, with a tentative D call TRBD2 (6 bases). CDR1 and CDR2 (germline): SGDLS, YYNGEE. The CDR3 covers 14 residues. The V and J ends lost 4 bases and 7 bases respectively, with 17 bases between them. As DNA, the CDR3 is TGTGCCAGCAGCCTTGGTCGGCGGGGTGCGACCCAGTACTTC. It codes for CASSLGRRGATQYF.

The genes are TRBV10-3 and TRBJ1-5, with D unresolved. V lost 5 bases and J lost 5, with 10 bases in between. CDR3 length: 13 residues. Germline V gene sequence: CDR1 ENHRY, CDR2 SYGVKD. CDR3 amino acids: CAISMAVDQPQHF. CDR3 DNA sequence: TGTGCCATCAGTATGGCAGTTGATCAGCCCCAGCATTTT.

The chain is built from TRBV5-5 and TRBJ2-6; 7 bases agree with TRBD1. In germline, CDR1 is SGHKS, CDR2 YYEKEE (reference sequence). V shed 4 bases, J shed 0 bases, and the junction held 7 bases outside the gene matches. The CDR3 sequence is 17 residues long. The DNA of the CDR3 is TGTGCCAGCAGCGCCGGGACAGATCACTCTGGGGCCAACGTCCTGACTTTC. Amino acids: CASSAGTDHSGANVLTF.

V is TRBV10-1 and J is TRBJ2-7; 11 bases fit TRBD1. The CDR3 consists of 15 residues. After removal of 5 bases from V and 5 bases from J, the junction contained 8 bases not matched to a gene. Germline CDR1 WNHNN, CDR2 SYGVQD (reference sequence). The CDR3 here is CASSRTGGAVHEQYF. The CDR3 region has the DNA TGCGCCAGCAGTCGGACAGGGGGCGCAGTACACGAGCAGTACTTC.

The CDR3 is CASSYNRDYEQYF. For the CDR3, the DNA is TGTGCCAGCAGTTACAACAGGGACTACGAGCAGTACTTC. The chain recombines TRBV6-5 with TRBJ2-7, with a possible D match to TRBD1 (6 bases). V lost 2 bases to trimming and J lost 3 bases, with 8 bases between them. Germline V gene lookup returns CDR1 MNHEY and CDR2 SVGAGI. The CDR3 contains 13 residues.

In DNA, the CDR3 is TGTGCCAGCAGTCTGACCGGGTCCACCTATGGCTACACCTTC. This sequence encodes CASSLTGSTYGYTF. This chain connects TRBV6-5 to TRBJ1-2; D gene unclear. The germline CDR1 and CDR2 sequences are MNHEY and SVGAGI. Trimming pared 5 bases from V and 4 bases from J, leaving 14 bases between. This CDR3 has 14 residues.

The rearrangement links TRBV9 to TRBJ2-5; TRBD2 matches at 11 bases. This CDR3 contains 16 residues. V lost 3 bases, J lost 1 base, and 5 bases stayed unmatched. The germline V gene encodes CDR1 SGDLS and CDR2 YYNGEE. DNA for the CDR3: TGTGCCAGCAGCGCCACTAGCGGGGGCTCCCAAGAGACCCAGTACTTC. Translated: CASSATSGGSQETQYF.

Regarding this clone: This is likely a read error, given that the CDR3 carries no conserved phenylalanine or tryptophan at its end. The limits of the CDR3 on the DNA are not certain, so only TCRdb's listed CDR3 is given. V gene TRBV11-3 combines with J gene TRBJ1-2; TRBD1 is the table's D call and was not checked against the DNA. The CDR3 length equals 11 residues, ends included. Germline V CDR1 and CDR2: SGHNT, YENEEA. The CDR3 spells CASSLVGRFLV.

This chain joins TRBV29-1 and TRBJ1-1; D remains ambiguous. From germline, CDR1 is SQVTM and CDR2 ANQGSEA. The CDR3 sequence is 13 residues long. V gave up 1 base and J gave up 1 base, with 7 bases separating them. CDR3 sequence reads: CSVEGGGNTEAFF. CDR3 bases: TGCAGCGTTGAAGGGGGTGGGAACACTGAAGCTTTCTTT.

This clone occurred a few times. The chain combines TRBV5-4 with TRBJ1-6; perhaps TRBD1 as D (5 bases). CDR1 is SGHNT and CDR2 is YYREEE in the germline V gene (reference sequence). Deletions cut 0 bases from V and 8 bases from J, with 9 bases between. This CDR3 comprises 14 residues. CDR3 residues: CASSLGVGDSPLHF. Here the CDR3 DNA reads TGTGCCAGCAGCTTGGGCGTAGGGGATTCACCCCTCCACTTT.

This clone was detected only a few times. The J gene is TRBJ2-3, the V gene TRBV5-1; TRBD2 matches 14 bases. The germline V gene encodes CDR1 SGHRS and CDR2 YFSETQ. The CDR3 runs 17 residues. The junction had 3 bases not matched to a gene; V was cut back by 2 bases and J by 1 base. The CDR3 DNA reads as TGCGCCAGCAGCTTCATGGGACTAGCGGGAGGCACAGATACGCAGTATTTT. The encoded protein is CASSFMGLAGGTDTQYF.

V and J are TRBV11-1 and TRBJ2-5; TRBD1 agrees at 9 bases. The J call could be wrong; TRBJ2-7 is a better fit for the DNA end. Germline assignment: CDR1 SGHAT and CDR2 FQDESV (reference sequence). This CDR3 comprises 18 residues. For the CDR3, the DNA is TGTGCCAGCAGCCCTTGGTTCGGAGGGACAGGGAAAGTATACGAGCAGTACTTC. Translation gives CASSPWFGGTGKVYEQYF.

The chain uses TRBV7-2 and TRBJ2-5, with D possibly matching TRBD2 (5 bases). The CDR3 sequence is 12 residues long. Between the trimmed V and J ends, which lost 5 bases and 5 bases, there was a span of 9 bases. Germline V gene sequence: CDR1 SGHTA, CDR2 FQGNSA. The CDR3 is CASSTTGETQYF. Written as DNA, the CDR3 is TGTGCCAGCAGCACTACGGGGGAGACCCAGTACTTC.

The chain uses TRBV15 and TRBJ2-7, with a possible D match to TRBD1 (5 bases). The germline CDR1 and CDR2 sequences are LNHNV and YYDKDF (reference sequence). Trimming stripped 0 bases from V and 4 bases from J, with 19 bases between. The CDR3 spans 17 residues. As DNA, the CDR3 is TGTGCCACCAGCAGAGATGGTACAGGTACTCGGGTATACGAGCAGTACTTC. Amino acid sequence: CATSRDGTGTRVYEQYF. The variable domain in full, completed from reference TRBV15 and TRBJ2-7, reads DAMVIQNPRYQVTQFGKPVTLSCSQTLNHNVMYWYQQKSSQAPKLLFHYYDKDFNNEADTPDNFQSRRPNTSFCFLDIRSPGLGDTAMYLCATSRDGTGTRVYEQYFGPGTRLTVT.

The chain carries TRBV6-6 and TRBJ2-5; either TRBD1 or TRBD2 may fit D (6 bases each). V gave up 7 bases and J gave up 4 bases, with 22 bases separating them. This CDR3 contains 16 residues. CDR1 MNHNY and CDR2 SVGAGI come from the germline V gene (reference sequence). For the CDR3, the DNA is TGTGCCAGCAAGATAAAACGAGGAGGGGGGCGAGAGACCCAGTACTTC. Protein sequence: CASKIKRGGGRETQYF.

The chain carries TRBV7-2 and TRBJ2-7; the D gene is possibly TRBD1 (5 bases). The V end was cut by 2 bases, the J end by 3 bases, with 11 bases between. Germline CDR1 SGHTA, CDR2 FQGNSA. The CDR3 has 14 amino acids. The CDR3 DNA follows: TGTGCCAGCAGCTTACTAGGGGTAGGCTACGAGCAGTACTTC. Residues: CASSLLGVGYEQYF.

The rearrangement joins TRBV6-6 to TRBJ2-7; 7 nucleotides agree with TRBD1. V shed 6 bases, J shed 2 bases, and the junction held 7 bases outside the gene matches. CDR3 length equals 14 residues. CDR1 is MNHNY and CDR2 is SVGAGI in the germline V gene (reference sequence). In DNA, the CDR3 is TGTGCCAGCAGCGACCGGGGACAGACCTACGAGCAGTACTTC. It translates to CASSDRGQTYEQYF.

The chain carries TRBV7-3 and TRBJ2-3; D perhaps matches TRBD1 (5 bases). V was cut by 1 base and J by 0 bases, with 11 bases left in between. This CDR3 has 16 amino acids. Looked up from germline, CDR1 is SGHTA and CDR2 is FQGTGA. CDR3 region: CASSLKGRASTDTQYF. The CDR3 nucleotides read TGTGCCAGCAGCTTAAAGGGCAGGGCTAGCACAGATACGCAGTATTTT.

The chain recombines TRBV19 with TRBJ2-1; 7 positions match TRBD1. Germline V gives CDR1 LNHDA, CDR2 SQIVND (reference sequence). CDR3 length equals 13 residues. After removal of 5 bases from V and 3 bases from J, the junction contained 1 base not matched to a gene. CDR3 in DNA: TGTGCCAGTAGTCAGGGGGACTACAATGAGCAGTTCTTC. This codes for CASSQGDYNEQFF.

CDR3 region: CASSPTPRGSGYTF. The CDR3 DNA is TGTGCCAGCAGTCCCACCCCGAGAGGTAGCGGCTACACCTTC. The J gene is TRBJ1-2, the V gene TRBV6-5; D remains unclear. Germline V lookup: CDR1 MNHEY, CDR2 SVGAGI. This CDR3 has 14 residues. Trimming stripped 5 bases from V and 8 bases from J, with 18 bases between.

The genes are TRBV4-3 and TRBJ1-1; no clear D. The length of the CDR3 is 14 residues. Germline-derived CDR1 and CDR2 are LGHNA and YSLEER. V shed 0 bases and J shed 8 bases, with 13 bases lying between them. CDR3 residues: CASSQEPGYREAFF. CDR3 nucleotides: TGCGCCAGCAGCCAAGAACCGGGGTATCGCGAAGCTTTCTTT.

The rearrangement uses TRBV2 and TRBJ1-2; TRBD1 matches 9 bases. The germline V gene encodes CDR1 SNHLY and CDR2 FYNNEI. This CDR3 has 13 residues. J lost 5 bases, V lost 4 bases, and 2 bases had no gene match. CDR3 protein: CASSVGQGYGYTF. For the CDR3, the DNA is TGTGCCAGCAGTGTCGGACAGGGGTATGGCTACACCTTC.

The rearrangement joins TRBV7-8 to TRBJ2-6, with D hard to call. The V and J ends lost 5 bases and 1 base respectively, with 9 bases between them. Germline CDR1 is SGHVS and CDR2 is FQNEAQ. This CDR3 has 15 amino acids. This CDR3 reads CASSRTSSGANVLTF. CDR3 coding DNA: TGTGCCAGCAGCCGCACAAGTTCTGGGGCCAACGTCCTGACTTTC. Complete variable domain (other parts from reference TRBV7-8 and TRBJ2-6): GAGVSQSPRYKVAKRGQDVALRCDPISGHVSLFWYQQALGQGPEFLTYFQNEAQLDKSGLPSDRFFAERPEGSVSTLKIQRTQQEDSAVYLCASSRTSSGANVLTFGAGSRLTVL.

CDR3: CASSLAVGRADGYTF. In DNA form, the CDR3 reads TGTGCCAGCAGCTTGGCCGTCGGCAGGGCCGATGGCTACACCTTC. This chain connects TRBV5-6 to TRBJ1-2; TRBD1 might be the D (5 bases). Trimming left V 0 bases short and J 6 bases short, with 15 bases between. The CDR3 is made up of 15 amino acids. Per germline, CDR1 SGHDT and CDR2 YYEEEE.

The gene calls are TRBV27 and TRBJ1-2; the D gene is possibly TRBD1 (6 bases). The germline V and J ends were trimmed by 3 bases and 0 bases, with 8 bases remaining between them. This CDR3 has 14 residues. From germline, CDR1 is MNHEY and CDR2 SMNVEV (reference sequence). Here the CDR3 DNA reads TGTGCCAGCAGTTTGGGGGCAGCTAACTATGGCTACACCTTC. Its protein is CASSLGAANYGYTF.

This chain joins TRBV29-1 and TRBJ1-1; D gene unclear. The ends were cut back, 5 bases at V and 1 base at J, with 2 bases in the middle. This CDR3 is built from 10 residues. CDR1 and CDR2 (germline): SQVTM, ANQGSEA. For the CDR3, the DNA is TGCAGCGTTAAGAACACTGAAGCTTTCTTT. It is translated as CSVKNTEAFF.